Following are 13 T cell receptor beta chains from one sample sequenced in a study of blood T cell repertoires in COVID-19. Method: immunoSEQ multiplex PCR; TCRdb's copy keeps in-frame clones and lacks some. In the table there are approximately 67,000 clones, about nine tenths of which are singletons. Sequenced material: peripheral blood. The receptors come from a man aged 50 to 59 with active COVID-19.

This chain joins TRBV18 and TRBJ1-6; 9 positions match TRBD1. In germline, CDR1 is KGHSH, CDR2 LQKENI. The length of the CDR3 is 15 residues. V shed 0 bases, J shed 7 bases, and the junction held 1 base outside the gene matches. The CDR3 nucleotides are TGTGCCAGCTCACCACCCGGGACAGGGAATTCACCCCTCCACTTT. It codes for CASSPPGTGNSPLHF.

This chain links TRBV29-1 with TRBJ1-1, with a tentative D call TRBD1 (6 bases). The ends were cut back, 6 bases at V and 5 bases at J, with 22 bases in the middle. Germline lookup yields CDR1 SQVTM and CDR2 ANQGSEA. The CDR3 spans 15 residues. CDR3 amino acids: CSVVTRTGTSTEAFF. In nucleotides, the CDR3 is TGCAGCGTAGTTACTCGGACCGGGACAAGTACTGAAGCTTTCTTT.

The chain is built from TRBV6-6 and TRBJ2-3, with 9 nucleotides matching TRBD1. V trimming: 5 bases; J trimming: 3 bases; junction bases outside the gene matches: 3. Germline V lookup: CDR1 MNHNY, CDR2 SVGAGI (reference sequence). There are 14 residues in the CDR3. The CDR3 region is CASSDGQGTDTQYF. CDR3 coding DNA: TGTGCCAGCAGTGATGGACAGGGGACAGATACGCAGTATTTT.

The V gene is TRBV24-1, the J gene TRBJ2-3, with D unresolved. The CDR3 extends over 14 amino acids. The germline V and J ends were trimmed by 0 bases and 4 bases, with 7 bases remaining between them. The germline V gene encodes CDR1 KGHDR and CDR2 SFDVKD. The CDR3 here is CATSDLAGSDTQYF. As DNA, the CDR3 is TGTGCCACCAGTGATTTGGCAGGATCAGATACGCAGTATTTT.

This clone was counted a few times. The CDR3 nucleotides read TGTGCCAGCAGCCTCCTCGTGCGGGGGAACACTGAAGCTTTCTTT. It yields the protein CASSLLVRGNTEAFF. The chain carries TRBV11-2 and TRBJ1-1; D gene uncertain. Trimming removed 5 bases from V and 1 base from J, with 14 bases in between. This CDR3 has 15 residues. The V gene's germline CDR1 is SGHAT and CDR2 FQNNGV.

The chain recombines TRBV7-9 with TRBJ2-3; 7 positions agree with TRBD1. There are 15 residues in the CDR3. Germline V gene data show CDR1 as SEHNR and CDR2 as FQNEAQ (reference sequence). J was trimmed by 2 bases and V by 4 bases; bases with no gene match: 6. This CDR3 reads CASSSGQFPTDTQYF. CDR3 DNA sequence: TGTGCCAGCAGCTCGGGACAGTTCCCCACAGATACGCAGTATTTT.

V gene TRBV7-8 combines with J gene TRBJ2-3; 11 bases line up with TRBD2. CDR1 and CDR2 from the germline V gene are SGHVS and FQNEAQ. This CDR3 has 15 residues. V dropped 5 bases and J dropped 6; count of bases not matched to a gene: 7. The CDR3 sequence is CASSPTSGSGDTQYF. CDR3 sequence (DNA): TGTGCCAGCAGCCCAACTAGCGGGAGCGGGGATACGCAGTATTTT.

The gene calls are TRBV5-4 and TRBJ1-2, with D possibly TRBD1 on 6 matching bases. Germline lookup yields CDR1 SGHNT and CDR2 YYREEE (reference sequence). CDR3 length equals 14 residues. Between the trimmed V and J ends, which lost 2 bases and 7 bases, there was a span of 15 bases. The CDR3 DNA is TGTGCCAGCAGCTTTGCGGACAGCCGAACTGGCTACACCTTC. The encoded protein is CASSFADSRTGYTF.

V gene TRBV4-2 combines with J gene TRBJ2-7; perhaps TRBD1 as D (6 bases). With 5 bases removed from V and 5 bases from J, the gap between germline ends came to 13 bases. There are 13 residues in the CDR3. Germline-derived CDR1 and CDR2 are LGHNA and YNFKEQ. The CDR3 here is CASSSNTGNEQYF. The CDR3 DNA sequence: TGTGCCAGCAGCTCCAACACAGGGAACGAGCAGTACTTC.

The chain joins TRBV4-1 to TRBJ1-3; 9 bases agree with TRBD1. CDR1 is MGHRA, CDR2 YSYEKL, per germline. V trimming: 1 base; J trimming: 7 bases; junction bases outside the gene matches: 11. The CDR3 consists of 17 residues. CDR3 amino acids: CASSQAKTGQGRNTIYF. Here the CDR3 DNA reads TGCGCCAGCAGCCAAGCCAAAACGGGACAGGGTAGGAACACCATATATTTT.

The chain links TRBV13 to TRBJ1-2; 9 bases agree with TRBD1. The CDR3 length is 15 residues. The J segment lost 2 bases and the V segment lost 4 bases, leaving 5 bases of the junction unmatched. Germline lookup yields CDR1 PRHDT and CDR2 FYEKMQ (reference sequence). The CDR3 nucleotides are TGTGCCAGCAGCTCCCGGGACAGGGCCAACTATGGCTACACCTTC. Encoded protein: CASSSRDRANYGYTF. The full variable domain, rest sourced from reference TRBV13 and TRBJ1-2, is AAGVIQSPRHLIKEKRETATLKCYPIPRHDTVYWYQQGPGQDPQFLISFYEKMQSDKGSIPDRFSAQQFSDYHSELNMSSLELGDSALYFCASSSRDRANYGYTFGSGTRLTVV.

The J gene is TRBJ2-1, the V gene TRBV6-6; D is undetermined. V lost 6 bases, J lost 13 bases, and 13 bases lay in between. CDR3 length: 11 residues. Germline CDR1 MNHNY, CDR2 SVGAGI (reference sequence). The CDR3 here is CASSTRASQFF. The CDR3 DNA reads TGTGCCAGCAGCACCCGAGCGTCCCAGTTCTTC.

This clone was seen just once. CDR3 sequence (DNA): TGTGCCTGGAGACGGACAGAAAAACTGTTTTTT. It is translated as CAWRRTEKLFF. The chain uses TRBV30 and TRBJ1-4, with D tentatively TRBD1 (5 bases). The V gene lost 3 bases and the J gene lost 8 bases, with 7 bases spanning the gap. The length of the CDR3 is 11 residues. CDR1 GTSNPN and CDR2 SVGIG come from the germline V gene (reference sequence).